Each of the 6 T cell receptor beta chains below was sequenced from the same sample in a study of spatial heterogeneity in lung cancer. Time point defined: sample taken at primary tumor resection. Sequencing covered unsorted whole RNA taken from tumor, nontumor lung or frozen PBMC. TCRdb processed the 5' RACE reads anew with MiXCR; each CDR3 protein has one entry. The sample lists 70,000 to 90,000 distinct CDR3 sequences, 13% occurring once. Sequences were derived from PBMCs, sampled at surgery. The origin of the receptors is a male donor with early-stage non-small cell lung cancer.

This clonotype was seen at least ten times. The chain has TRBV2 and TRBJ2-1, with D possibly being TRBD1 (5 bases). The CDR3 has 15 amino acids. Trimming took off 6 bases at V and 6 bases at J, with 18 bases between the two ends. The germline V gene encodes CDR1 SNHLY and CDR2 FYNNEI. As DNA, the CDR3 is TGTGCCAGCAGCTCCCGACAGCGAGTGGGCAATGAGCAGTTCTTC. Translation gives CASSSRQRVGNEQFF.

This clonotype has just a few counts. The chain uses TRBV7-3 and TRBJ2-5, with 9 bases that match TRBD1. The CDR3 has 15 residues. Trimming at V came to 5 bases and at J to 5 bases, leaving 9 bases not matched to a gene. Germline V gene sequence: CDR1 SGHTA, CDR2 FQGTGA. The CDR3 is CASSPTGTGMETQYF. CDR3 nucleotides: TGTGCCAGCAGCCCAACCGGGACAGGGATGGAGACCCAGTACTTC.

Ten or more counts support this clonotype. This sequence joins TRBV4-1 and TRBJ1-1; TRBD1 agrees at 9 bases. The germline gives CDR1 MGHRA, CDR2 YSYEKL. The CDR3 is 15 residues long. The V gene end was trimmed by 0 bases and the J gene end by 10 bases; junction bases not matched to a gene: 9. The CDR3 spells CASSQDSTGGRGAFF. The CDR3 nucleotides read TGCGCCAGCAGCCAAGATTCTACAGGGGGCCGGGGAGCTTTCTTT.

The V and J genes are TRBV2 and TRBJ1-2; tentatively, D is TRBD1 (6 bases). Trimming cost V 3 bases and J 3 bases, with 8 bases left between them. Per germline, CDR1 SNHLY and CDR2 FYNNEI. CDR3 length: 13 residues. CDR3 residues: CASSDSGDYGYTF. CDR3 DNA: TGTGCCAGCAGTGACTCAGGGGACTATGGCTACACCTTC.

This chain links TRBV6-5 with TRBJ2-1; D uncertain. The germline CDR1 and CDR2 sequences are MNHEY and SVGAGI. Trimming left V 0 bases short and J 10 bases short, with 7 bases between. The CDR3 length is 12 residues. CDR3 sequence reads: CASSYSRAEQFF. The CDR3, as DNA: TGTGCCAGCAGTTACTCTCGAGCAGAGCAGTTCTTC.

In its sample, this clonotype was seen many times. The chain carries TRBV9 and TRBJ2-1, with TRBD2 matching over 12 bases. The CDR3 is 15 residues long. The V and J ends lost 4 bases and 7 bases, in that order; junction bases with no gene match: 6. The germline CDR1 and CDR2 sequences are SGDLS and YYNGEE. In DNA form, the CDR3 reads TGTGCCAGCAGCCGGACTAGCGGGATAGTAAATGAGCAGTTCTTC. Encoded protein: CASSRTSGIVNEQFF.